These T cell receptor beta chains were read from a single sample in a study of siplizumab effects on memory and regulatory T cells. Sequencing was performed with immunoSEQ multiplex PCR; in TCRdb, only in-frame clones are kept and a portion is missing. The table lists around 97,000 clones, 85% to 95% of them singletons. Input material: non-Treg CD4+ T cells sorted from blood. Source of these receptors: a human donor in good health. CDR3s include the opening cysteine and the closing phenylalanine or tryptophan. D genes are given only for firm matches. Clone size is given for some rows only: seen once, a few or many times, or a class if the clone is expanded.

.,TRBJ1-1,.,TRBV6-5,TGTGCCATCAAAAGGGGAGCGAACACTGAAGCTTTCTTT,CAIKRGANTEAFF
TRBD1,TRBJ1-6,.,TRBV9,TGTGCCAGCAGCGTAGGACAGGGGAACCCCCTCCACTTT,CASSVGQGNPLHF
.,TRBJ2-7,few,TRBV7-6,TGTGCCAGCAGCTCCCTAATAGCCTACGAGCAGTACTTC,CASSSLIAYEQYF
.,TRBJ2-7,.,TRBV20-1,TGCAGTGGGGTCCAACGAGACGAGCAGTACTTC,CSGVQRDEQYF
.,TRBJ2-3,.,TRBV5-4,TGTGCCAGCAGCCCCGATTTAGGGAGAGGTTTGGATACGCAGTATTTT,CASSPDLGRGLDTQYF
TRBD1,TRBJ1-5,.,TRBV18,TGTGCCAGCTCATCAGGACAGGTTGGCAATCAGCCCCAGCATTTT,CASSSGQVGNQPQHF
.,TRBJ2-1,.,TRBV7-3,TGTGCCAGCAGCCCCGGTCGGGCCGATAGGACGGTCTACAATGAGCAGTTCTTC,CASSPGRADRTVYNEQFF
.,TRBJ1-2,few,TRBV4-2,TGTGCCAGCAGCCAAGATCCGGCCGGCTACACCTTC,CASSQDPAGYTF
.,TRBJ1-2,once,TRBV2,TGTGCCAGCGGTGGATCCGACAGGTCTTTGAACTATGGCTACACCTTC,CASGGSDRSLNYGYTF
.,TRBJ1-2,.,TRBV5-6,TGTGCCAGCAGCCCAGGACACCAACGCTACACCTTC,CASSPGHQRYTF
.,TRBJ1-5,once,TRBV5-1,TGCGCCAGCAGCTTACAGGGAATAGGGAGCAATCAGCCCCAGCATTTT,CASSLQGIGSNQPQHF
.,TRBJ2-3,once,TRBV27,TGTGCCAGCACTCCCAAGAGCACAGATACGCAGTATTTT,CASTPKSTDTQYF
.,TRBJ2-6,.,TRBV6-6,TGTGCCAGCAGTTACGAGGGAACTGGGGCCAACGTCCTGACTTTC,CASSYEGTGANVLTF